The T cell receptor (beta chain) described here comes from a study of blood T cell repertoires in COVID-19. Looking at the study overall: From the United States, Italy and Spain came samples of acute and convalescent COVID-19. PBMCs, B-cell-depleted T cells, or T cells were the source of the cDNA or gDNA that made up the material.

This CDR3 contains 16 residues. Deletions cut 3 bases from V and 6 bases from J, with 20 bases between. Germline assignment: CDR1 SEHNR and CDR2 FQNEAQ (reference sequence). Original handling: Reference gene primer amplification yielded estimated nucleated cell counts. Only in-frame clones appear in the TCRdb table, and some are missing; sequencing was by immunoSEQ multiplex PCR. The V and J calls and clone size were taken over from that table, and D and trimming were inferred from the DNA. Among fewer than 120,000 clones listed, over 75% were seen once. The chain couples TRBV7-9 to TRBJ1-1, with D uncertain. The receptor was isolated from an elderly woman with active or convalescent COVID-19. The specimen was peripheral blood. Here the CDR3 reads CASSLVPWQAGAEAFF. The CDR3 DNA is TGTGCCAGCAGCTTGGTTCCCTGGCAGGCGGGAGCTGAAGCTTTCTTT.